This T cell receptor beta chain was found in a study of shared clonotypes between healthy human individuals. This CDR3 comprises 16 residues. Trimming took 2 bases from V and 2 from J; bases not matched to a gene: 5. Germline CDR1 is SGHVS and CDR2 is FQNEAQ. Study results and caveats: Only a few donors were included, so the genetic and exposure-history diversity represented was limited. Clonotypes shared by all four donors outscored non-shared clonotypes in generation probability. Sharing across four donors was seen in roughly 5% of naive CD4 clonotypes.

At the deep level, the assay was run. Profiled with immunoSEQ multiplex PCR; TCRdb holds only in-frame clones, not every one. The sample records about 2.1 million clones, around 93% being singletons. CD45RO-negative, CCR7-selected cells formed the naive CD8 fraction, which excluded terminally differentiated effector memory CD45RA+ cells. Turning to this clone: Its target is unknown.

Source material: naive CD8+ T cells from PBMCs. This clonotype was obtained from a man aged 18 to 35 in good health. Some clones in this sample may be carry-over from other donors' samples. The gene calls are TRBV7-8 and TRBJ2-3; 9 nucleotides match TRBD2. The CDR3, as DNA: TGTGCCAGCAGCTTATACCTAGCGGGAAACACAGATACGCAGTATTTT. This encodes CASSLYLAGNTDTQYF.